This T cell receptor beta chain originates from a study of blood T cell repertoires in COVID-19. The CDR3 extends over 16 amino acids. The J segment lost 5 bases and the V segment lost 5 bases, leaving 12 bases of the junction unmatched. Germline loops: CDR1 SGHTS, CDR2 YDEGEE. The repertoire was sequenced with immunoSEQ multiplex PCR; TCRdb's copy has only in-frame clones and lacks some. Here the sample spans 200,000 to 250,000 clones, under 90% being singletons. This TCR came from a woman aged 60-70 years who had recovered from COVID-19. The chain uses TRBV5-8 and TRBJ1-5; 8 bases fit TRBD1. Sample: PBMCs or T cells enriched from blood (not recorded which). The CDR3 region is CASSLRQGWLDQPQHF. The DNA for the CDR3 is TGTGCCAGCAGTTTACGACAGGGGTGGCTGGATCAGCCCCAGCATTTT.